This entry lists 15 T cell receptor beta chains sequenced from one sample in a study of blood T cell repertoires in COVID-19. TCRdb's table, derived via immunoSEQ multiplex PCR, lists solely in-frame clones and lacks some. The sample gives some 200,000 clones, 65% to 90% of which show up once; more than 2% is in the top ten. Sequencing was done on a sample of peripheral blood. These receptors were collected from a woman aged 70-85 years with COVID-19, enrolled during active disease.

This clone was counted a few times. The chain links TRBV6-5 to TRBJ2-5; tentative D call: TRBD1 (6 bases). This CDR3 has 14 residues. V lost 6 bases, J lost 5 bases, and 16 bases lay in between. The germline V gene encodes CDR1 MNHEY and CDR2 SVGAGI. CDR3 sequence (DNA): TGTGCCAGCAGACAGGGTGTAACAGCGGAGACCCAGTACTTC. It codes for CASRQGVTAETQYF.

This chain links TRBV29-1 with TRBJ2-2; possibly TRBD1 for D (6 bases). The CDR3 contains 14 residues. The V and J ends lost 7 bases and 6 bases respectively, with 18 bases between them. Germline V gene lookup returns CDR1 SQVTM and CDR2 ANQGSEA. CDR3 protein: CSARHQGMPGELFF. CDR3 sequence (DNA): TGCAGCGCCCGCCACCAGGGGATGCCCGGGGAGCTGTTTTTT.

This clone was seen just once. The chain combines TRBV24-1 with TRBJ1-5; no clear D gene. V was shortened by 3 bases and J by 4 bases, with 9 bases between the two germline ends. Germline CDR1 KGHDR, CDR2 SFDVKD. The CDR3 sequence is 14 residues long. The CDR3 reads CATSDPTVNQPQHF. The CDR3 nucleotides are TGTGCCACCAGTGATCCCACGGTTAATCAGCCCCAGCATTTT.

This chain's CDR3 is CASSESGTGGVSNQPQHF. Here the CDR3 DNA reads TGTGCCAGCAGTGAATCCGGGACAGGGGGCGTTAGCAATCAGCCCCAGCATTTT. The rearrangement joins TRBV2 to TRBJ1-5; 12 bases match TRBD1. The germline gives CDR1 SNHLY, CDR2 FYNNEI. This CDR3 region has 18 residues. V lost 2 bases, J lost 0 bases, and 5 bases stayed unmatched.

The chain employs TRBV5-5 and TRBJ2-7, with 10 bases lining up with TRBD2. This CDR3 has 16 residues. V dropped 6 bases and J dropped 3; count of bases not matched to a gene: 12. From germline, CDR1 is SGHKS and CDR2 YYEKEE (reference sequence). The CDR3 loop is CASTGEGTSASYEQYF. The CDR3 DNA reads TGTGCCAGCACCGGGGAAGGGACTAGCGCCAGCTACGAGCAGTACTTC. Full variable domain (remainder filled in from reference TRBV5-5 and TRBJ2-7): DAGVTQSPTHLIKTRGQQVTLRCSPISGHKSVSWYQQVLGQGPQFIFQYYEKEERGRGNFPDRFSARQFPNYSSELNVNALLLGDSALYLCASTGEGTSASYEQYFGPGTRLTVT.

This chain connects TRBV10-1 to TRBJ1-5, with D tentatively TRBD1 (6 bases). CDR3 length equals 15 residues. V gave up 7 bases and J gave up 0 bases, with 13 bases separating them. Per germline, CDR1 WNHNN and CDR2 SYGVQD (reference sequence). CDR3: CASTGTTYSNQPQHF. CDR3 bases: TGCGCCAGCACCGGGACAACTTATAGCAATCAGCCCCAGCATTTT.

The rearrangement joins TRBV9 to TRBJ1-6; TRBD1 agrees at 8 bases. The CDR3 spans 14 residues. Germline-derived CDR1 and CDR2 are SGDLS and YYNGEE. V lost 3 bases to trimming and J lost 10 bases; unmatched junction nucleotides: 6. The CDR3 is CASSEIGTGSPLHF. CDR3 nucleotides: TGTGCCAGCAGCGAAATCGGGACAGGATCACCCCTCCACTTT.

J is TRBJ1-2 and V is TRBV19, with TRBD1 matching 7 bases. CDR3 size: 15 residues. The ends lost 4 bases at V and 7 bases at J; junction bases unmatched: 12. Looked up from germline, CDR1 is LNHDA and CDR2 is SQIVND (reference sequence). Here the CDR3 reads CASSTIDRERVGYTF. CDR3 DNA: TGTGCCAGTAGTACCATAGACAGGGAAAGGGTTGGCTACACCTTC.

The chain is built from TRBV11-3 and TRBJ1-4, with D perhaps matching TRBD1 (5 bases). Germline V gives CDR1 SGHNT, CDR2 YENEEA. V was pared by 1 base and J by 8 bases, with 17 bases between. The CDR3 consists of 16 residues. The CDR3 DNA sequence: TGTGCCAGCAGCTTAGGTCCCGGGACTTGGCGAGAAAAACTGTTTTTT. Translation: CASSLGPGTWREKLFF.

This clone was seen more than once but under ten times. CDR3 residues: CASSGDNRASSGASRTDTQYF. CDR3 coding DNA: TGCGCCAGCAGCGGAGATAACAGGGCTTCTAGCGGGGCGAGTAGGACAGATACGCAGTATTTT. The V call is TRBV5-1, the J call TRBJ2-3, with TRBD2 matching over 9 bases. This CDR3 contains 21 residues. CDR1 is SGHRS and CDR2 is YFSETQ in the germline V gene. V trimming: 4 bases; J trimming: 3 bases; junction bases outside the gene matches: 24. Full variable domain (missing parts from reference TRBV5-1 and TRBJ2-3): KAGVTQTPRYLIKTRGQQVTLSCSPISGHRSVSWYQQTPGQGLQFLFEYFSETQRNKGNFPGRFSGRQFSNSRSEMNVSTLELGDSALYLCASSGDNRASSGASRTDTQYFGPGTRLTVL.

J is TRBJ2-1 and V is TRBV19, with a tentative D call TRBD1 (5 bases). V was trimmed by 6 bases and J by 8 bases, leaving 11 bases between them. The CDR3 is 12 amino acids. The germline V gene has CDR1 LNHDA and CDR2 SQIVND (reference sequence). The CDR3 loop is CASRALGDEQFF. In nucleotides, the CDR3 is TGTGCCAGTAGGGCCCTAGGGGATGAGCAGTTCTTC.

The gene calls are TRBV7-9 and TRBJ1-2, with D possibly TRBD1 on 6 matching bases. CDR1 is SEHNR and CDR2 is FQNEAQ in the germline V gene (reference sequence). This CDR3 is 15 amino acids long. The V gene lost 1 base and the J gene lost 0 bases, with 9 bases spanning the gap. The CDR3 DNA follows: TGTGCCAGCAGCTTAGGGGCAGGGGCTAACTATGGCTACACCTTC. Its translation is CASSLGAGANYGYTF.

The rearrangement uses TRBV15 and TRBJ2-3; possible D gene TRBD2, 6 bases. The V end lost 5 bases, the J end lost 6 bases, and 21 bases lay between the germline ends. Germline V gene data show CDR1 as LNHNV and CDR2 as YYDKDF (reference sequence). The CDR3 covers 16 residues. The CDR3 sequence is CATSGVRGSGIDTQYF. As DNA, the CDR3 is TGTGCCACCAGCGGGGTCCGGGGGTCGGGGATTGATACGCAGTATTTT. The variable domain in full, completed from reference TRBV15 and TRBJ2-3, reads DAMVIQNPRYQVTQFGKPVTLSCSQTLNHNVMYWYQQKSSQAPKLLFHYYDKDFNNEADTPDNFQSRRPNTSFCFLDIRSPGLGDTAMYLCATSGVRGSGIDTQYFGPGTRLTVL.

This clone was counted once. Other DNA sequences within the sample encode an identical CDR3. The gene calls are TRBV7-2 and TRBJ2-7; 10 positions agree with TRBD1. The CDR3 covers 14 residues. Trimming removed 1 base from V and 4 bases from J; junction bases left unmatched: 1. Germline loops: CDR1 SGHTA, CDR2 FQGNSA. CDR3 sequence reads: CASSLGQGAYEQYF. In DNA form, the CDR3 reads TGTGCCAGCAGCTTAGGACAGGGGGCTTACGAGCAGTACTTC.

This chain connects TRBV11-2 to TRBJ2-7; TRBD1 matches at 9 bases. The CDR3 runs to 14 residues. After removal of 6 bases from V and 3 bases from J, the junction contained 6 bases not matched to a gene. Looked up from germline, CDR1 is SGHAT and CDR2 is FQNNGV. Here the CDR3 DNA reads TGTGCCAGCAGGGCCGGGACAGGGAACTACGAGCAGTACTTC. This encodes CASRAGTGNYEQYF.